This T cell receptor (beta chain) was sequenced during a study of blood T cell repertoires in COVID-19. Overall study context: Sources were T cells, B-cell-depleted T cells, or PBMCs; the material itself was cDNA or gDNA.

Study processing details: Estimated nucleated cell counts came from reference gene primer amplification. Data came from immunoSEQ multiplex PCR; TCRdb stores just in-frame clones and leaves some out. That table furnishes V, J and clone size, whereas the DNA furnished D and trimming. Of around 170,000 clones in the sample, over 75% were seen once. The CDR3 loop spans 17 amino acids. With V trimmed by 5 bases and J by 5 bases, 11 bases remained unmatched. CDR1 is KGHSH, CDR2 LQKENI, per germline. Source material: peripheral blood. This sequence joins TRBV18 and TRBJ2-2; TRBD1 matches 10 bases. The TCR sequence derives from a man between 65 and 85 years old who had recovered from COVID-19. CDR3 sequence reads: CASSSSGTGVWTGELFF. CDR3 coding DNA: TGTGCCAGCTCATCCTCCGGGACAGGGGTTTGGACCGGGGAGCTGTTTTTT.